This T cell receptor beta chain comes out of a study of shared clonotypes between healthy human individuals. Across the study: Three CD4 naive, three CD4 memory, two CD8 naive and one CD8 memory plate were used per donor.

The study's findings and limits: Tissues were not sampled, only blood, and their repertoires likely differ. A few donors had roughly 5% of their naive CD4 clonotypes in common.

Concerning this clone itself: Antigen specificity is unknown.

The CDR3 sequence is 12 residues long. CDR1 MDHEN and CDR2 SYDVKM come from the germline V gene. V dropped 11 bases and J dropped 4; count of bases not matched to a gene: 7. The protocol was immunoSEQ multiplex PCR, while the TCRdb copy is restricted to in-frame clones and leaves out a portion. The sample carries approximately 640,000 clones, 72% recorded once. This clonotype originated in a woman in her twenties or thirties in good health. The gene calls are TRBV28 and TRBJ1-2, with 7 bases fitting TRBD1. Sequences were obtained from memory CD4+ T cells sorted from blood. Subset defined: CD45RA-negative fraction. This chain's CDR3 is CAGGRQGYGYTF. DNA for the CDR3: TGTGCCGGGGGCCGACAGGGCTATGGCTACACCTTC.